This TCR beta chain was obtained from a study of blood T cell repertoires in COVID-19. Study overall: There were acute and convalescent COVID-19 samples, and they came from the United States, Italy and Spain.

The germline CDR1 and CDR2 sequences are SGHKS and YYEKEE (reference sequence). This CDR3 is 16 amino acids long. V lost 0 bases to trimming and J lost 6 bases; unmatched junction nucleotides: 4. As processed by the authors: Reference gene primer amplification yielded estimated nucleated cell counts. The assay was immunoSEQ multiplex PCR, and TCRdb's table has in-frame clones only and misses some. V and J calls and clone size are given by that table; D and trimming were obtained from the DNA. This sample has about 270,000 clones; 81% occur once, and the top ten carry around 3%. Input material: peripheral blood. This chain connects TRBV5-5 to TRBJ2-2; 11 nucleotides align to TRBD2. The clonotype was recovered from an older woman with active or convalescent COVID-19. The CDR3 is CASSLGLAGTAGELFF. The CDR3 coding sequence is TGTGCCAGCAGCTTGGGACTAGCGGGGACGGCCGGGGAGCTGTTTTTT.